Given below is one TCR beta chain in context. Antigen specificity is unknown. The CDR3 consists of 15 residues. Trimming stripped 0 bases from V and 0 bases from J, with 10 bases between. Germline V gene lookup returns CDR1 SGDLS and CDR2 YYNGEE. The data were obtained in a study of pediatric ulcerative colitis. Study-level results: Ulcerative colitis patients shared more blood-rectal clones than controls. Acute severe colitis showed lower rectal diversity from clonal expansions.

Libraries were prepared by immunoSEQ multiplex PCR; TCRdb keeps only in-frame clonotypes and omits some of them. The table includes 45,000 to 55,000 clones, around 79% detected once. The rectum was sampled with one to two pinch biopsies at colonoscopy. The sample was gut tissue. J is TRBJ2-7 and V is TRBV9; D is undetermined. This receptor was obtained from a girl aged 5-17 years with moderate ulcerative colitis. In nucleotides, the CDR3 is TGTGCCAGCAGCGTAGGGGCACCTTCCTCCTACGAGCAGTACTTC. Its protein product is CASSVGAPSSYEQYF.